This entry describes one T cell receptor beta chain. Its antigen is not known. This may come from a read error, since a much larger clone is one base off. Notes on the study in general: Tumor-infiltrating Treg TCR alpha and beta sequences overlapped most with tumor naive CD4+ T cells, then blood naive.

Cells sorted as Tregs were CD4+, CD25+ and CD127-/low. TCRdb re-called the 5' RACE reads with MiXCR, one entry per CDR3 protein. The sample lists over 45,000 distinct CDR3 sequences, roughly 28% occurring once. Trimming left V 10 bases short and J 0 bases short, with 14 bases between. The CDR3 sequence is 15 residues long. CDR1 SGHDT and CDR2 YYEEEE come from the germline V gene. Sequencing used tumor-infiltrating Tregs sorted from the breast tumor. This TCR derives from a female donor with breast cancer. The chain couples TRBV5-6 to TRBJ2-6; maybe TRBD2 (5 bases). CDR3 loop: CARTRGFSGANVLTF. The CDR3, as DNA: TGTGCCCGCACTCGGGGTTTCTCTGGGGCCAACGTCCTGACTTTC.